Below are 19 T cell receptor beta chains sequenced from a single sample in a study of blood T cell repertoires in COVID-19. Profiled with immunoSEQ multiplex PCR; TCRdb holds only in-frame clones, not every one. The profile shows around 250,000 clones, 86% of them singletons. Material: peripheral blood. Receptors originate from a man aged 25-45 years who had recovered from COVID-19.

The CDR3 protein is CAISGHREGSPLHF. In DNA form, the CDR3 reads TGTGCCATCAGTGGGCACAGGGAAGGTTCACCCCTCCACTTT. J is TRBJ1-6 and V is TRBV10-3; TRBD1 might be the D (6 bases). Trimming removed 4 bases from V and 9 bases from J, with 13 bases in between. Germline lookup yields CDR1 ENHRY and CDR2 SYGVKD. The CDR3 runs 14 residues.

This clone was seen once. The V gene is TRBV16, the J gene TRBJ1-1; 7 nucleotides line up with TRBD1. CDR1 is KGHSY, CDR2 FQNENV, per germline. The CDR3 totals 12 residues. The V gene end was trimmed by 3 bases and the J gene end by 11 bases; junction bases not matched to a gene: 6. DNA of the CDR3: TGTGCCAGCAGCCATCCAGGGGGTGGGGCTTTCTTT. This sequence encodes CASSHPGGGAFF.

The chain recombines TRBV4-3 with TRBJ2-3; the match to TRBD2 covers 10 bases. This CDR3 is built from 18 residues. V lost 0 bases, J lost 2 bases, and 8 bases stayed unmatched. The germline CDR1 and CDR2 sequences are LGHNA and YSLEER. CDR3 sequence reads: CASSQDLLAGGVTDTQYF. The CDR3 DNA is TGCGCCAGCAGCCAAGACCTCTTAGCGGGGGGTGTCACAGATACGCAGTATTTT.

The CDR3 is CASSLYSGNEQFF. CDR3 nucleotide sequence: TGTGCCAGCAGTCTCTACTCGGGCAATGAGCAGTTCTTC. The V gene is TRBV6-5, the J gene TRBJ2-1; D is uncertain. CDR3 length: 13 amino acids. Germline CDR1 reads MNHEY; CDR2 reads SVGAGI. V lost 5 bases and J 6 bases, leaving 11 bases between the germline ends.

This chain uses TRBV6-5 with TRBJ2-7; weak D call: TRBD2 (6 bases). Germline V lookup: CDR1 MNHEY, CDR2 SVGAGI. Trimming pared 1 base from V and 6 bases from J, leaving 16 bases between. CDR3 length equals 15 residues. The CDR3 nucleotides are TGTGCCAGCAGTTACTACGTCGGGGGATCAGGCGAGCAGTACTTC. This encodes CASSYYVGGSGEQYF.

This clone has a single count. The rearrangement links TRBV5-1 to TRBJ1-2; the D gene is possibly TRBD1 (6 bases). Trimming cost V 1 base and J 4 bases, with 17 bases left between them. Germline V gene sequence: CDR1 SGHRS, CDR2 YFSETQ. The CDR3 is 16 amino acids. The DNA of the CDR3 is TGCGCCAGCAGCTTGCATCAGAGGACAGCCGTCTATGGCTACACCTTC. Translating gives CASSLHQRTAVYGYTF.

Only one count was recorded for this clone. The genes are TRBV20-1 and TRBJ1-5, with D perhaps TRBD1 (5 bases). CDR1 and CDR2 (germline): DFQATT, SNEGSKA (reference sequence). V lost 3 bases and J lost 6, with 18 bases in between. This CDR3 has 15 residues. The CDR3 sequence is CSASDSGGAGQPQHF. CDR3 in DNA: TGCAGTGCTAGTGACTCTGGAGGGGCCGGTCAGCCCCAGCATTTT.

The V and J genes are TRBV7-2 and TRBJ1-3, with 7 bases lining up with TRBD1. J lost 5 bases, V lost 4 bases, and 20 bases had no gene match. The CDR3 sequence is 19 residues long. Per the germline V gene, CDR1 is SGHTA and CDR2 is FQGNSA. CDR3 nucleotides: TGTGCCAGCAGCTCACTCCCCGGGACAGCGTGGGCCATGAGAAACACCATATATTTT. Encoded protein: CASSSLPGTAWAMRNTIYF.

In this sample, this clone turned up once. The chain recombines TRBV18 with TRBJ2-1; D is ambiguous. Germline lookup yields CDR1 KGHSH and CDR2 LQKENI. The ends were cut back, 1 base at V and 5 bases at J, with 12 bases in the middle. The CDR3 contains 15 residues. The CDR3 DNA reads as TGTGCCAGCTCACCACTAGCAGATTCCCACAATGAGCAGTTCTTC. Translating gives CASSPLADSHNEQFF.

This chain connects TRBV11-2 to TRBJ2-2; the match to TRBD1 covers 7 bases. From germline, CDR1 is SGHAT and CDR2 FQNNGV. The CDR3 contains 15 residues. The junction had 5 bases not matched to a gene; V was cut back by 7 bases and J by 0 bases. CDR3 sequence: CASTKGAANTGELFF. DNA for the CDR3: TGTGCCAGCACAAAGGGGGCCGCGAACACCGGGGAGCTGTTTTTT.

The chain links TRBV7-9 to TRBJ2-3; D remains unclear. CDR1 and CDR2 from the germline V gene are SEHNR and FQNEAQ (reference sequence). V lost 1 base to trimming and J lost 2 bases, with 7 bases between them. The CDR3 consists of 14 residues. CDR3 nucleotide sequence: TGTGCCAGCAGCTTAGTACACCTCACAGATACGCAGTATTTT. Its translation is CASSLVHLTDTQYF.

The genes are TRBV19 and TRBJ2-7; 8 nucleotides agree with TRBD1. Germline lookup yields CDR1 LNHDA and CDR2 SQIVND (reference sequence). This CDR3 has 13 residues. V lost 3 bases and J lost 6; bases outside the gene matches: 4. Here the CDR3 DNA reads TGTGCCAGTAGTATCACAGGGGGAATCGAGCAGTACTTC. It encodes CASSITGGIEQYF.

CDR3 sequence: CASSSAGGANYGYTF. CDR3 DNA: TGCGCCAGCAGCTCCGCAGGGGGCGCAAACTATGGCTACACCTTC. The chain joins TRBV5-1 to TRBJ1-2, with TRBD1 matching over 8 bases. The CDR3 is 15 residues long. From germline, CDR1 is SGHRS and CDR2 YFSETQ. The J segment lost 2 bases and the V segment lost 3 bases, leaving 6 bases of the junction unmatched.

This chain uses TRBV9 with TRBJ1-2, with 7 bases that match TRBD1. This CDR3 region has 15 residues. After removal of 3 bases from V and 6 bases from J, the junction contained 11 bases not matched to a gene. CDR1 and CDR2 (germline): SGDLS, YYNGEE. CDR3 coding DNA: TGTGCCAGCAGCGCCCCGCCGGAGGGGGCGAATGGCTACACCTTC. This translates into CASSAPPEGANGYTF.

The chain uses TRBV27 and TRBJ1-2, with D unclear. This CDR3 is 13 amino acids long. Germline CDR1 reads MNHEY; CDR2 reads SMNVEV (reference sequence). Trimming removed 0 bases at V and 8 bases at J, with 10 bases between. CDR3 bases: TGTGCCAGCAGTTTATCCCCTACTACGGGCTACACCTTC. Translated, it gives CASSLSPTTGYTF.

The rearrangement joins TRBV30 to TRBJ1-2; 7 bases line up with TRBD1. Germline V gives CDR1 GTSNPN, CDR2 SVGIG (reference sequence). The CDR3 is 13 residues long. The V gene end was trimmed by 2 bases and the J gene end by 8 bases; junction bases not matched to a gene: 8. The DNA for the CDR3 is TGTGCCTGGAGTCACAGGGGCTTGTGGGGCTACACCTTC. Amino acids: CAWSHRGLWGYTF.

The chain carries TRBV10-1 and TRBJ2-7, with D perhaps TRBD2 (6 bases). The V gene's germline CDR1 is WNHNN and CDR2 SYGVQD (reference sequence). The CDR3 is 16 residues long. V was trimmed by 8 bases and J by 2 bases, leaving 22 bases between them. CDR3 nucleotides: TGCGCCAGCGGAGGCGGTGCGGGGATCGCGGCCTACGAGCAGTACTTC. Its translation: CASGGGAGIAAYEQYF.

V and J are TRBV3-1 (or the pseudogene TRBV3-2) and TRBJ1-5; D is unresolved. Germline V gene data show CDR1 as LGHDT and CDR2 as YNNKEL (reference sequence). The CDR3 spans 15 residues. V was pared by 3 bases and J by 2 bases, with 11 bases between. The CDR3 loop reads CASSQSTFGNQPQHF. CDR3 nucleotide sequence: TGTGCCAGCAGCCAGTCAACTTTCGGCAATCAGCCCCAGCATTTT.

The chain links TRBV12-5 to TRBJ1-2; tentatively, D is TRBD1 (5 bases). V dropped 5 bases and J dropped 3 bases, with 7 bases sitting between them. CDR3 length: 12 amino acids. Germline V gene data show CDR1 as LGHNT and CDR2 as FRNRAP. CDR3 region: CASGLGDYGYTF. DNA of the CDR3: TGTGCTAGTGGTCTAGGGGACTATGGCTACACCTTC.